This T cell receptor beta chain was profiled in a study of blood T cell repertoires in COVID-19. Background on the study: PBMCs, B-cell-depleted T cells, or T cells provided the cDNA or gDNA that made up the material.

Per the authors' pipeline: It was from reference gene primer amplification that nucleated cell counts were estimated. Some clones are missing from TCRdb's copy, which holds only in-frame ones; the method was immunoSEQ multiplex PCR. V and J calls and clone size follow that table, whereas D and trimming were derived from the DNA. The data contain 200,000 to 250,000 clones, 84% of them seen just once; the ten biggest clones take up 5.5% to 7.5%. The sample taken for sequencing was PBMCs or T cells enriched from blood (not recorded which). This clonotype was sampled from a woman in her thirties or forties who had recovered from COVID-19.

The CDR3 bases are TGTGCCAGCAGTTTATTGAGTGCACTAGCGGGGGCCACCTACGAGCAGTACTTC. Its protein is CASSLLSALAGATYEQYF. This chain links TRBV27 with TRBJ2-7; 11 bases align to TRBD2. The CDR3 runs to 18 residues. Germline V CDR1 and CDR2: MNHEY, SMNVEV (reference sequence). The V gene end was trimmed by 1 base and the J gene end by 2 bases; junction bases not matched to a gene: 10.